This is a list of T cell receptor beta chains from one sample in a study of patients and donors after allogeneic stem cell transplantation. A single record per CDR3 protein comes from TCRdb applying MiXCR to the RT-PCR reads. This sample has tens of thousands of distinct CDR3 sequences, with approximately 5% found just once. Sequencing was carried out using blood, either unsorted or a sorted T cell fraction (not recorded which). Receptors were obtained from a human donor who was either an allogeneic HSCT recipient or a stem cell or donor lymphocyte infusion donor (not recorded which). It is not recorded whose cells these are; they may come from a transplant donor. Each CDR3 is given with its conserved first and last residue. A D gene is named only where the DNA matches it firmly. Expanded clones get a size class; other rows say once, few or many, or leave the size out.

CDR3 DNA	CDR3 protein	clone size	D gene	V gene	J gene
TGTGCCAGCAGTTACTCCATAGGAGAGTACCAAGAGACCCAGTACTTC	CASSYSIGEYQETQYF	many	NA	TRBV6-2/TRBV6-3	TRBJ2-5
TGTGCCAGCACCTCCCCCAGGGCTAGCAATCAGCCCCAGCATTTT	CASTSPRASNQPQHF	many	NA	TRBV28	TRBJ1-5
TGTGCCAGCAGCCCCGCCTTACTACAAGAGACCCAGTACTTC	CASSPALLQETQYF	many	NA	TRBV7-9	TRBJ2-5
TGTGCCAGCAGCTTAACTAGCGGGAGGAATGAGCAGTTCTTC	CASSLTSGRNEQFF	NA	TRBD2	TRBV11-2	TRBJ2-1
TGTGCCAGCAGCTTAGGTCCCCCGAACACTGAAGCTTTCTTT	CASSLGPPNTEAFF	many	NA	TRBV7-3	TRBJ1-1
TGTGCCAGCAGTGTGTCTCCAGCCTACGAGCAGTACTTC	CASSVSPAYEQYF	many	NA	TRBV2	TRBJ2-7
TGTGCCAGCAGTCACGGACTAGCGGGAGGGAGGAGCTCCTACGAGCAGTACTTC	CASSHGLAGGRSSYEQYF	many	TRBD2	TRBV28	TRBJ2-7
TGTGCCAGCAGCTACGGGACCGTAGGCTATGGCTACACCTTC	CASSYGTVGYGYTF	many	NA	TRBV7-9	TRBJ1-2
TGCGCCAGCAGCTTGTCAGGGGACGGAGCCGGGGAGCTGTTTTTT	CASSLSGDGAGELFF	few	NA	TRBV5-1	TRBJ2-2
TGTGCCAGCAGCTTAGCGGTGGCGGGGGGGGTCTACGAGCAGTACTTC	CASSLAVAGGVYEQYF	many	TRBD2	TRBV7-8	TRBJ2-7
TGTGCCAGCAGCCAATACGTACAGACCCAGTACTTC	CASSQYVQTQYF	many	NA	TRBV3-1	TRBJ2-5
TGTGCCAGCAGGCTTGCAGTTTCCTACGAGCAGTACTTC	CASRLAVSYEQYF	many	NA	TRBV12-3/TRBV12-4	TRBJ2-7
TGTGCCAGCAGTGAAGCAAGGCCAGATCAGCCCCAGCATTTT	CASSEARPDQPQHF	many	NA	TRBV2	TRBJ1-5
TGCAGTGCTAGAGATCCCGGGGGGGCCTCCAATGAGCAGTTCTTC	CSARDPGGASNEQFF	many	TRBD2	TRBV20-1	TRBJ2-1
TGTGCCAGTTCGCTAGCGGGGGGGCACAATGAGCAGTTCTTC	CASSLAGGHNEQFF	NA	TRBD2	TRBV12-3/TRBV12-4	TRBJ2-1
TGTGCCAGCAGTGAGAACTACGAGCAGTACTTC	CASSENYEQYF	many	NA	TRBV2	TRBJ2-7
TGCGCCAGCAGCATGGGGGGTTCACCCTACGAGCAGTACTTC	CASSMGGSPYEQYF	many	NA	TRBV5-1	TRBJ2-7
TGTGCCACCCTCGGGGCTCGCAGCTCCTACAATGAGCAGTTCTTC	CATLGARSSYNEQFF	many	NA	TRBV12-3/TRBV12-4	TRBJ2-1
TGTGCCAGCAGCGTAGAGCCGGGTGAGACCCAGTACTTC	CASSVEPGETQYF	NA	NA	TRBV9	TRBJ2-5
TGCAGTGCTAGGACGGACAGGGACTATGGCTACACCTTC	CSARTDRDYGYTF	many	TRBD1	TRBV20-1	TRBJ1-2
TGTGCCAGCACCGGACAGGGAAACACTGAAGCTTTCTTT	CASTGQGNTEAFF	many	TRBD1	TRBV2	TRBJ1-1
TGTGCCAGCCGACAAGGACAGTATGGAGTCACTGAAGCTTTCTTT	CASRQGQYGVTEAFF	many	NA	TRBV12-3/TRBV12-4	TRBJ1-1
TGTGCCAGCAGCTTAGTACAGGGGCGCGAGCAGTACTTC	CASSLVQGREQYF	many	TRBD1	TRBV7-2	TRBJ2-7
TGTGCCAGCAGCGACCGGGACAGGGGAGGCACCGGGGAGCTGTTTTTT	CASSDRDRGGTGELFF	NA	TRBD1	TRBV9	TRBJ2-2
TGTGCCAGCTCACCGGGACAGCCGAACACCGGGGAGCTGTTTTTT	CASSPGQPNTGELFF	many	TRBD1	TRBV18	TRBJ2-2
TGTGCCAGCAGCCCCTTGGTGGGGAGCTCCTACGAGCAGTACTTC	CASSPLVGSSYEQYF	many	NA	TRBV13	TRBJ2-7
TGTGCCAGCGGATTAGCGGGAAAATGGAATGAGCAGTTCTTC	CASGLAGKWNEQFF	many	TRBD2	TRBV9	TRBJ2-1
TGTGCCAGCAGCCAGACAGGGGACACTGAAGCTTTCTTT	CASSQTGDTEAFF	many	TRBD1	TRBV11-3	TRBJ1-1
TGCAGTGCTAGAGATCCCGGGACAGCCAATTCACCCCTCCACTTT	CSARDPGTANSPLHF	few	TRBD1	TRBV20-1	TRBJ1-6
TGTGCCAGCAGTTCCTACGCGAACAGGGGGCCTCAGGGCTACACCTTC	CASSSYANRGPQGYTF	NA	TRBD1	TRBV12-3/TRBV12-4	TRBJ1-2
TGTGCCAGCAGTTTTGGTAGGGAGACCCAGTACTTC	CASSFGRETQYF	many	NA	TRBV12-3/TRBV12-4	TRBJ2-5
TGTGCCAGTAGTATTACCGGCAGCAATCAGCCCCAGCATTTT	CASSITGSNQPQHF	many	NA	TRBV19	TRBJ1-5
TGTGCCAGCAGTGTAGAGGGCCTAGCAACTAATGAAAAACTGTTTTTT	CASSVEGLATNEKLFF	many	NA	TRBV2	TRBJ1-4
TGTGCCAGCAGTTTAGTGCGACAAGAGGGCTACACCTTC	CASSLVRQEGYTF	many	NA	TRBV12-3/TRBV12-4	TRBJ1-2
TGTGCCTGGAGTAGGACAGGGGGTGGCGATGAGCAGTTCTTC	CAWSRTGGGDEQFF	NA	TRBD1	TRBV30	TRBJ2-1
TGTGCCAGCTCACCACCGGCCGGGACCGAGCAGTACTTC	CASSPPAGTEQYF	many	NA	TRBV18	TRBJ2-7
TGCGCCAGCAGCCTCGGTGGGGGCACCATATATTTT	CASSLGGGTIYF	many	NA	TRBV4-1	TRBJ1-3
TGCAGCGTTAGGACGCCGGGTGAGCAGTTCTTC	CSVRTPGEQFF	many	NA	TRBV29-1	TRBJ2-1
TGCGCCATCGCGGACAGACAGTACTACGAGCAGTACTTC	CAIADRQYYEQYF	NA	NA	TRBV10-2	TRBJ2-7
TGTGCCAGCAAGGATAGCGTATACAATGAGCAGTTCTTC	CASKDSVYNEQFF	few	NA	TRBV2	TRBJ2-1
TGTGCCAGTAGTTCGTTTGGGGACACCGGGGAGCTGTTTTTT	CASSSFGDTGELFF	NA	NA	TRBV19	TRBJ2-2
TGCGCCAGCAAACAAGACGTAGGAAACACCATATATTTT	CASKQDVGNTIYF	many	NA	TRBV5-1	TRBJ1-3